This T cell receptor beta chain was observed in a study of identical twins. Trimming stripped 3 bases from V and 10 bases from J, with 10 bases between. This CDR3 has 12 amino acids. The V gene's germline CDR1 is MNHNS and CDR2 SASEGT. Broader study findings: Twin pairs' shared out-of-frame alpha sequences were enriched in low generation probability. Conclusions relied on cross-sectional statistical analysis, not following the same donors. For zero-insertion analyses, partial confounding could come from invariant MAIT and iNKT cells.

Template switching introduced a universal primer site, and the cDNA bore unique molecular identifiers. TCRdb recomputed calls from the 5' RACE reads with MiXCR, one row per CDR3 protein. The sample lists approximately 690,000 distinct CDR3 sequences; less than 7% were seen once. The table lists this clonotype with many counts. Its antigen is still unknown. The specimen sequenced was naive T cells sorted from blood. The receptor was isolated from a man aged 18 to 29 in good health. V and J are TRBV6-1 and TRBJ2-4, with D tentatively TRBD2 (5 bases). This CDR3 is CASSERTSIQYF. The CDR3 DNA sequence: TGTGCCAGCAGTGAGAGGACTTCAATTCAGTACTTC.